This T cell receptor beta chain was captured by sequencing in a study of blood T cell repertoires in COVID-19. Study context: The analysed material was cDNA or gDNA that came from T cells, B-cell-depleted T cells, or PBMCs.

The length of the CDR3 is 14 residues. The ends were cut back, 7 bases at V and 0 bases at J, with 10 bases in the middle. Germline lookup yields CDR1 SEHNR and CDR2 FQNEAQ (reference sequence). Followed longitudinally, the Seattle patients had been enrolled during active infection. In the original processing: By means of reference gene primer amplification, nucleated cell counts were estimated. Profiled with immunoSEQ multiplex PCR; TCRdb holds only in-frame clones, not every one. V, J and clone size were drawn from that table, and D and trimming were deduced from the DNA. This table has 350,000 to 500,000 clones, about 87% appearing once.

The clonotype comes from a man in his late teens or twenties with COVID-19, enrolled during active disease. The chain combines TRBV7-9 with TRBJ2-1, with D maybe TRBD1 (5 bases). Sequenced sample: peripheral blood. CDR3 amino acids: CASTRTSSYNEQFF. Written as DNA, the CDR3 is TGTGCCAGCACCCGGACAAGCTCCTACAATGAGCAGTTCTTC.